Included here is one T cell receptor beta chain sequence, with context. The data derive from a study of blood T cell repertoires in COVID-19. In the source study's methods: Quantification of nucleated cells was approximated via reference gene primer amplification. Profiling relied on immunoSEQ multiplex PCR, and the TCRdb table lists in-frame clones only, not all of them. V and J calls and clone size are as listed in that table; D and trimming were resolved from the DNA. The sample yields some 300,000 clones, about 90% seen once. The Seattle patients joined while their infection was active and were tracked longitudinally afterward. The V gene's germline CDR1 is MNHEY and CDR2 SVGAGI. V lost 0 bases, J lost 10 bases, and 12 bases lay in between. The CDR3 runs 13 residues.

This sequence was found in a woman aged 25 to 45 with COVID-19, enrolled during active disease. V usage is TRBV6-5 and J usage is TRBJ1-1; D is unclear. Sequencing input: peripheral blood. The CDR3 protein is CASSYSDTSTAFF. The CDR3, as DNA: TGTGCCAGCAGTTACTCCGACACGTCCACAGCTTTCTTT.